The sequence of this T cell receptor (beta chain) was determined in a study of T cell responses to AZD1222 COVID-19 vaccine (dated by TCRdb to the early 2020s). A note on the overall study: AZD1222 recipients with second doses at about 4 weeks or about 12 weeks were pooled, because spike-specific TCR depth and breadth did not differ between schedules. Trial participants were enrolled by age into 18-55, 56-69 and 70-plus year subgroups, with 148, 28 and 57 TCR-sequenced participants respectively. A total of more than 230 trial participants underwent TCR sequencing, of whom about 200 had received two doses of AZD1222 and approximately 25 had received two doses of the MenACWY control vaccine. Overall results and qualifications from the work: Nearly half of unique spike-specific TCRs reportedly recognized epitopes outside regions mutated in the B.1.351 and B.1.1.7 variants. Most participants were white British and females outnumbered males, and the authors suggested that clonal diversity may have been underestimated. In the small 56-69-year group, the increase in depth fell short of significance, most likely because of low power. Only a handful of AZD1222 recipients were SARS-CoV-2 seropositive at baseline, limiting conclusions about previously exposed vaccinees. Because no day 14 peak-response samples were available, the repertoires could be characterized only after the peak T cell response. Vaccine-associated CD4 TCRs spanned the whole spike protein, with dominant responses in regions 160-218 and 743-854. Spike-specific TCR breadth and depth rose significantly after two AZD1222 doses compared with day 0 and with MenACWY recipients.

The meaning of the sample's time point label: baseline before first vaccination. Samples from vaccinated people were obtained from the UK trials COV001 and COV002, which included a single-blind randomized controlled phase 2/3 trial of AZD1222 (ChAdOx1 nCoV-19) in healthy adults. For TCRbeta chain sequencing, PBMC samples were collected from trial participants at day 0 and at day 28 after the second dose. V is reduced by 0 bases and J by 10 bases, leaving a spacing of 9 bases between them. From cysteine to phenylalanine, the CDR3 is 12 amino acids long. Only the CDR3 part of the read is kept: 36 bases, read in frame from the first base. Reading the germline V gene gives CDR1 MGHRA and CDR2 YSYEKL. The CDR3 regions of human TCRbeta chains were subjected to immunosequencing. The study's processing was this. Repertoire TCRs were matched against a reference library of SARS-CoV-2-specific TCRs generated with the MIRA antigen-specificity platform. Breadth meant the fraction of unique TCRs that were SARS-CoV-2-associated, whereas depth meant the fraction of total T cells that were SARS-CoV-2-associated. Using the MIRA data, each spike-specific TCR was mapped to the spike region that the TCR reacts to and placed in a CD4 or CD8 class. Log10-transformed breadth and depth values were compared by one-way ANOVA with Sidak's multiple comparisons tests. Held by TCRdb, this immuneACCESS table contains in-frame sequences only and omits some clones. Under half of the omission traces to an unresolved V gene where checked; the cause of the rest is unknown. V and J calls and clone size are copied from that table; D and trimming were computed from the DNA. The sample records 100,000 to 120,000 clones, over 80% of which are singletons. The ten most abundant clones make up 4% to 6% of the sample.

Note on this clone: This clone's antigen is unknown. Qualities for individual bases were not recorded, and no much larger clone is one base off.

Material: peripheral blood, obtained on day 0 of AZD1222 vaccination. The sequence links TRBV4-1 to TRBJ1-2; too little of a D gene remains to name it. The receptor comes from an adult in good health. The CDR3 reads CASSQERLAYTF. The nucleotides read TGCGCCAGCAGCCAAGAGCGGTTGGCCTACACCTTC.